This T cell receptor (beta chain) was captured by sequencing in a study of glioma-infiltrating T cells after dendritic cell vaccination. TCRB CDR3 was amplified from 2 ug genomic DNA or less. The table came from immunoSEQ multiplex PCR; TCRdb's copy has only in-frame clones and leaves some out. The sample consists of tens of thousands of clones, about nine tenths of them appearing once. This CDR3 is 15 amino acids long. V shed 6 bases, J shed 0 bases, and the junction held 2 bases outside the gene matches. CDR1 and CDR2 from the germline V gene are MGHRA and YSYEKL. Selection required adequate fresh-frozen tumor tissue plus more than two years' survival data. Before vaccination, two weeks after the third vaccination, and at progression, PBMC were collected.

The genes are TRBV4-1 and TRBJ2-1; 10 nucleotides match TRBD2. This receptor was taken from a human donor with glioblastoma. The input for sequencing was blood, taken before dendritic cell vaccination. The CDR3 sequence is CASRPSGSSYNEQFF. The CDR3 coding sequence is TGCGCCAGCAGGCCTAGCGGGAGCTCCTACAATGAGCAGTTCTTC.